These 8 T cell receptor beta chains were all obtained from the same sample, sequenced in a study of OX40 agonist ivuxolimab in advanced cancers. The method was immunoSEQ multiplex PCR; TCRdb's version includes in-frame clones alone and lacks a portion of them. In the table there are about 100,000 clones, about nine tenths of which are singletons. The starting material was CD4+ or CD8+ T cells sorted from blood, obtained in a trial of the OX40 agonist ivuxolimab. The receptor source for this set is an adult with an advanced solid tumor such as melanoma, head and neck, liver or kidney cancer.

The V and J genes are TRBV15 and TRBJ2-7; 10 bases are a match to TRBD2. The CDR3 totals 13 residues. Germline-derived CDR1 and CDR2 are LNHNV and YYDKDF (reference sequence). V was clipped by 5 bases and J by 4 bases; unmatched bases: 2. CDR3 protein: CATSLLAGYEQYF. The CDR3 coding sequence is TGTGCCACCAGCCTACTAGCGGGGTACGAGCAGTACTTC.

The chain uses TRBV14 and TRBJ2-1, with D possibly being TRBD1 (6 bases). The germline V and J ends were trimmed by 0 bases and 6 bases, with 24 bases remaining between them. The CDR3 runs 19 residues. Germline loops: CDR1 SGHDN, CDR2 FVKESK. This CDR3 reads CASSQDIRPWPMGANEQFF. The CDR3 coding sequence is TGTGCCAGCAGCCAAGATATTCGTCCTTGGCCTATGGGGGCCAATGAGCAGTTCTTC.

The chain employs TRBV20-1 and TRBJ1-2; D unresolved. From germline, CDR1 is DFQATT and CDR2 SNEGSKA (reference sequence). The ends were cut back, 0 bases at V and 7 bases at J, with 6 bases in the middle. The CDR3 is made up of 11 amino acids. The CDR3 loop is CSARDGRGYTF. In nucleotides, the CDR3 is TGCAGTGCTAGAGATGGTCGTGGCTACACCTTC.

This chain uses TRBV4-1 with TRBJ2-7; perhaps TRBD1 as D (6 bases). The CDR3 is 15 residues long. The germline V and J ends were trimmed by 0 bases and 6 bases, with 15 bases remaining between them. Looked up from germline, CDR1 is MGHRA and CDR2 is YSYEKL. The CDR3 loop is CASSQDPGPGAEQYF. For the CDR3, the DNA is TGCGCCAGCAGCCAAGACCCGGGACCAGGGGCCGAGCAGTACTTC.

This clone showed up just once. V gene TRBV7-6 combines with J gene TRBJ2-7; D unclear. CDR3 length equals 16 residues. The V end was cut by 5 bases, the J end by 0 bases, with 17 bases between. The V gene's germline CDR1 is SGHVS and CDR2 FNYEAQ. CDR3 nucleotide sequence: TGTGCCAGCAGCCCCATTCTAAACTCGGGCTCCTACGAGCAGTACTTC. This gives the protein CASSPILNSGSYEQYF.

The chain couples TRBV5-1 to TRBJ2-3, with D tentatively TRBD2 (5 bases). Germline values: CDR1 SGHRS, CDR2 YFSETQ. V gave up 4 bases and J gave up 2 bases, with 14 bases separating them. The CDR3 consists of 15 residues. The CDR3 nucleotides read TGCGCCAGCAGCCAAAGGACTTATTCCACAGATACGCAGTATTTT. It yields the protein CASSQRTYSTDTQYF.

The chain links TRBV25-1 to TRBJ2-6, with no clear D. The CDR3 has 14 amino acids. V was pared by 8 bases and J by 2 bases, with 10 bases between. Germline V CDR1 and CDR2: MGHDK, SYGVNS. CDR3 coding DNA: TGTGCCAGCGGGGAAATTACTGGGGCCAACGTCCTGACTTTC. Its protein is CASGEITGANVLTF. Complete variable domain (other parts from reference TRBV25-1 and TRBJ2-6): EADIYQTPRYLVIGTGKKITLECSQTMGHDKMYWYQQDPGMELHLIHYSYGVNSTEKGDLSSESTVSRIRTEHFPLTLESARPSHTSQYLCASGEITGANVLTFGAGSRLTVL.

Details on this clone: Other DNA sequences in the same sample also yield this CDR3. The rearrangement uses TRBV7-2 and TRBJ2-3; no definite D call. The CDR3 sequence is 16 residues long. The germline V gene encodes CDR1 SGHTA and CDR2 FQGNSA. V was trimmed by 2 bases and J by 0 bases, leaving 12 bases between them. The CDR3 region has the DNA TGTGCCAGCAGCTTATCTCCGGGCGCTAGCACAGATACGCAGTATTTT. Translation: CASSLSPGASTDTQYF.